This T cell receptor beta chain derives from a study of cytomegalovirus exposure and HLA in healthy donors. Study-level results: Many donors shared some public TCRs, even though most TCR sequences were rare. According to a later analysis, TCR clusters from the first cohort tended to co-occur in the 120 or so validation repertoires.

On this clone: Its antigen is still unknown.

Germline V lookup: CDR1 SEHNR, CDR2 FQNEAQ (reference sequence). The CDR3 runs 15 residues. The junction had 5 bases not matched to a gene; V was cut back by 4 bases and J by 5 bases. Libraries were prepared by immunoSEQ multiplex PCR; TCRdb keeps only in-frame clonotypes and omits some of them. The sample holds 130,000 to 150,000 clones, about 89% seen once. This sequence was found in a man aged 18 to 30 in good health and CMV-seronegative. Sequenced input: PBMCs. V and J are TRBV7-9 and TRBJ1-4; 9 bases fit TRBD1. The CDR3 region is CASSSSGTGNEKLFF. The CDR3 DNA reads TGTGCCAGCAGCTCATCCGGGACAGGGAATGAAAAACTGTTTTTT.